In this sample, the clone carrying this T cell receptor beta chain turned up many times. The antigen remains unidentified. The sample belongs to a study of T cell repertoires in cytomegalovirus infection. Losses at the gene ends were 5 bases for V and 7 bases for J; bases not matched to a gene: 5. This CDR3 has 14 amino acids. Study conclusions and caveats: Of the TCR beta families, the public ones yielded a cumulative frequency that identified carriers of CMV plus the relevant HLA.

TCRdb redid the calling of the reads with MiXCR, one entry per CDR3 protein. This table has 630,000 or so distinct CDR3 sequences, roughly 24% appearing once. The chain is built from TRBV12-3 or TRBV12-4 and TRBJ2-1, with 10 bases identical to TRBD2. The origin of this receptor is a human donor in good health (CMV status not recorded). Some clones in this sample may be carry-over from other donors' samples. Sequencing was performed on CD8+ T cells from PBMCs. CDR3 residues: CASSTSGDWNEQFF. The CDR3 bases are TGTGCCAGCAGTACTAGCGGGGATTGGAATGAGCAGTTCTTC.